This T cell receptor (beta chain) appears in the sequencing data of a study of T cell repertoires in cytomegalovirus infection. TCRdb called the reads again in MiXCR, with one record for every CDR3 protein. The sample lists about 740,000 distinct CDR3 sequences, 33% occurring once. With regard to this clonotype: Its specificity is not known.

The CDR3 runs 13 residues. Germline V gives CDR1 SEHNR, CDR2 FQNEAQ (reference sequence). The V end was cut by 8 bases, the J end by 4 bases, with 12 bases between. The source is a human donor in good health (CMV status not recorded). Some clones in this sample may be carry-over from other donors' samples. V usage is TRBV7-9 and J usage is TRBJ1-3; the D gene is possibly TRBD1 (5 bases). This specimen consisted of cultured PBMCs, obtained from culture after CMV antigen stimulation. The CDR3: CASAIDRGNTIYF. CDR3 DNA sequence: TGTGCCAGCGCGATTGACAGAGGAAACACCATATATTTT.